These 11 T cell receptor beta chains originate from one sample sequenced in a study of cytomegalovirus exposure and HLA in healthy donors. The PCR contained 60 Vbeta and 13 Jbeta primers. Libraries were prepared by immunoSEQ multiplex PCR; TCRdb keeps only in-frame clonotypes and omits some of them. Of around 200,000 clones in the sample, 60% to 80% were seen once. Input material: PBMCs. All receptors derive from a woman aged 18-29 years in good health and CMV-seronegative.

This chain connects TRBV6-5 to TRBJ2-1; the match to TRBD2 covers 8 bases. Germline trimming cut 2 bases from V and 8 bases from J; bases unmatched to any gene: 11. The CDR3 spans 16 residues. Germline lookup yields CDR1 MNHEY and CDR2 SVGAGI. CDR3 nucleotide sequence: TGTGCCAGCAGTTACCGCGGGGGACTAGTGTCGGATGAGCAGTTCTTC. Translation: CASSYRGGLVSDEQFF.

This clone was counted once. The V gene is TRBV7-9, the J gene TRBJ1-2; no reliable D call. Trimming stripped 1 base from V and 3 bases from J, with 6 bases between. Germline CDR1 reads SEHNR; CDR2 reads FQNEAQ (reference sequence). This CDR3 has 13 amino acids. The CDR3 DNA reads as TGTGCCAGCAGCTTAGGGGCAGACTATGGCTACACCTTC. Its translation: CASSLGADYGYTF.

This rearrangement joins TRBV5-1 to TRBJ2-1, with 14 positions matching TRBD2. Germline V lookup: CDR1 SGHRS, CDR2 YFSETQ. CDR3 length: 15 amino acids. Unmatched junction bases numbered 6, after V lost 5 bases and J lost 8 bases. In DNA, the CDR3 is TGCGCCAGCAGACAGGGACTAGCGGGAGTAGATGAGCAGTTCTTC. Translating gives CASRQGLAGVDEQFF.

The rearrangement links TRBV5-6 to TRBJ1-4; 7 bases are a match to TRBD1. Germline-derived CDR1 and CDR2 are SGHDT and YYEEEE. After removal of 1 base from V and 4 bases from J, the junction contained 4 bases not matched to a gene. CDR3 length equals 15 residues. CDR3 coding DNA: TGTGCCAGCAGCTTGCAGCAGGGGGGTAATGAAAAACTGTTTTTT. It translates to CASSLQQGGNEKLFF.

The chain links TRBV9 to TRBJ2-3; 7 nucleotides line up with TRBD1. Per the germline V gene, CDR1 is SGDLS and CDR2 is YYNGEE. The CDR3 has 15 residues. V trimming: 0 bases; J trimming: 2 bases; junction bases outside the gene matches: 3. Here the CDR3 reads CASSVEGQSTDTQYF. DNA for the CDR3: TGTGCCAGCAGCGTAGAGGGACAGTCCACAGATACGCAGTATTTT.

The V call is TRBV29-1, the J call TRBJ1-1; D unresolved. The CDR3 runs 14 residues. In germline, CDR1 is SQVTM, CDR2 ANQGSEA. V was cut by 3 bases and J by 0 bases, with 11 bases left in between. CDR3 sequence (DNA): TGCAGCGTTGACTGGACTGCCATGAACACTGAAGCTTTCTTT. Protein product: CSVDWTAMNTEAFF.

The V and J genes are TRBV6-4 and TRBJ2-5; TRBD2 matches at 9 bases. V was clipped by 5 bases and J by 4 bases; unmatched bases: 5. Germline V gives CDR1 MRHNA, CDR2 SNTAGT. The CDR3 is made up of 14 amino acids. CDR3 amino acids: CASSFFSGGETQYF. The DNA for the CDR3 is TGTGCCAGCAGTTTTTTTAGCGGGGGAGAGACCCAGTACTTC.

This clone has only one observation. This chain connects TRBV5-4 to TRBJ2-1, with 7 bases aligning to TRBD2. Trimming cost V 1 base and J 9 bases; bases outside gene matches: 4. CDR1 and CDR2 from the germline V gene are SGHNT and YYREEE (reference sequence). This CDR3 has 13 amino acids. In DNA form, the CDR3 reads TGTGCCAGCAGCTTGTGGACTAGAGGTGAGCAGTTCTTC. Its translation is CASSLWTRGEQFF. The whole variable domain, filled in from reference TRBV5-4 and TRBJ2-1, reads ETGVTQSPTHLIKTRGQQVTLRCSSQSGHNTVSWYQQALGQGPQFIFQYYREEENGRGNFPPRFSGLQFPNYSSELNVNALELDDSALYLCASSLWTRGEQFFGPGTRLTVL.

This chain joins TRBV19 and TRBJ2-7; tentatively, D is TRBD1 (7 bases). The V gene's germline CDR1 is LNHDA and CDR2 SQIVND (reference sequence). V gave up 3 bases and J gave up 3 bases, with 15 bases separating them. CDR3 length: 15 amino acids. The chain's CDR3 is CASSISRRGLYEQYF. DNA of the CDR3: TGTGCCAGTAGTATCTCGCGGAGGGGGCTCTACGAGCAGTACTTC.

The chain employs TRBV27 and TRBJ1-4; no clear D gene. The CDR3 covers 17 residues. Germline V gene lookup returns CDR1 MNHEY and CDR2 SMNVEV (reference sequence). Trimming shortened V by 5 bases and J by 10 bases, and 26 bases separated the two germline ends. CDR3 bases: TGTGCCAGCAGTGGTCGTCCCTTCCAGGAGGAGCCAGGAAAACTGTTTTTT. It translates to CASSGRPFQEEPGKLFF.

This clone has only a few counts. The chain couples TRBV6-1 to TRBJ1-1; D call uncertain. The CDR3 is 15 amino acids. The germline V gene encodes CDR1 MNHNS and CDR2 SASEGT. The ends were cut back, 10 bases at V and 4 bases at J, with 22 bases in the middle. The CDR3 nucleotides are TGTGCCACTATTTTCGATTGGGAGGGAGGCACTGAAGCTTTCTTT. Its translation is CATIFDWEGGTEAFF.